This T cell receptor beta chain was sequenced during a study of T cells in Graves' hyperthyroidism and ophthalmopathy. Regions amplified from RNA transcripts were the TCR beta CDR3 regions. The TCR CDR3 first-round RT-PCR relied on the HTBI primer set. TCRdb independently ran MiXCR on the multiplex PCR reads; one entry per CDR3 protein. This table holds under 350,000 distinct CDR3 sequences, about a sixth found once. This clonotype was observed many times. Looked up from germline, CDR1 is SQVTM and CDR2 is ANQGSEA. The length of the CDR3 is 15 residues. Trimming removed 5 bases at V and 2 bases at J, with 16 bases between.

V and J are TRBV29-1 and TRBJ2-1; D assignment may be TRBD1 or TRBD2 (7 bases each). Material: blood. The clonotype was recovered from a woman aged 60 to 75 with Graves' ophthalmopathy. The CDR3 loop reads CSVQGGPKTYNEQFF. CDR3 in DNA: TGCAGCGTTCAGGGGGGGCCTAAGACCTACAATGAGCAGTTCTTC.